This T cell receptor (beta chain) was observed in a study of T cell changes during pregnancy in multiple sclerosis. The germline CDR1 and CDR2 sequences are MNHNS and SASEGT. This CDR3 has 15 residues. V lost 6 bases and J lost 5; bases outside the gene matches: 8. Produced via immunoSEQ multiplex PCR; TCRdb's table is partial and in-frame only. The sample lists 35,000 to 50,000 clones, roughly 90% occurring once. This TCR was recovered from a female donor with multiple sclerosis, enrolled in a pregnancy study. This rearrangement joins TRBV6-1 to TRBJ2-5; 11 positions match TRBD2. Material: CD4+ T cells from peripheral blood mononuclear cells, obtained in the first trimester of pregnancy. Here the CDR3 reads CASRQLAGVRETQYF. The DNA of the CDR3 is TGTGCCAGCAGGCAACTAGCGGGAGTACGGGAGACCCAGTACTTC.